This entry features one T cell receptor (beta chain) sequence. The naive CD8 libraries originated from between roughly 19,000 and 1,100,000 sorted cells and drew on 10%, 30% or 50% RNA. Library preparation followed earlier protocols using designated TCR primers. TCRdb processed the PCR reads anew with MiXCR; each CDR3 protein has one entry. In the table there are around 65,000 distinct CDR3 sequences, 15% to 20% of which are singletons. Germline V CDR1 and CDR2: MNHEY, SVGAGI. The CDR3 runs 13 residues. V gave up 5 bases and J gave up 7 bases, with 12 bases separating them. This specimen comes from a study of molecular identifiers for immune sequencing clone quantification.

The sequence derives from a human donor in good health. Some libraries in this study had Jurkat cell RNA spiked in. The chain links TRBV6-5 to TRBJ2-1, with D tentatively TRBD1 or TRBD2 (5 bases each). The sequenced sample consisted of naive CD8+ T cells from blood, with Jurkat cell RNA spiked in. Regarding subset: FACS-sorted CD8+CD4-CCR7+CD45RA+ naive T cells. The chain's CDR3 is CASSHRDANEQFF. As DNA, the CDR3 is TGTGCCAGCAGTCACCGGGACGCGAATGAGCAGTTCTTC.